These T cell receptor beta chains were read from a single sample in a study of T cell repertoires in cytomegalovirus infection. Antigens for these TCRs are unknown. TCRdb itself ran the reads through MiXCR, one entry per CDR3 protein. In the table there are 680,000 or so distinct CDR3 sequences, around a third of which are singletons. Specimen: cultured PBMCs, collected from culture after CMV antigen stimulation. The receptors were sampled from a human donor in good health (CMV status not recorded). Some clones in this sample may be carry-over from other donors' samples. Both conserved end residues are part of each CDR3. The D gene is left open where the match is weak. Size is omitted from some rows. Given values are once, few, many or a class for expanded clones.

size: few
V: TRBV12-3/TRBV12-4
D: TRBD2
J: TRBJ2-5
DNA: TGTGCCAGCACGGCCAGCGGGGAAGAGACCCAGTACTTC
CDR3: CASTASGEETQYF

size: -
V: TRBV11-2
D: -
J: TRBJ2-2
DNA: TGTGCCAGCAGCTCAGCCAAGGGGGGGGACACCGGGGAGCTGTTTTTT
CDR3: CASSSAKGGDTGELFF

size: few
V: TRBV28
D: TRBD1
J: TRBJ2-3
DNA: TGCCGGACGGGACAGCTTCTCACAGATACGCAGTATTTT
CDR3: CRTGQLLTDTQYF

size: -
V: TRBV15
D: TRBD2
J: TRBJ2-3
DNA: TGTGCCACCAGCAGAGTTCCGCCGAGACTAGCGGGGTACACAGATACGCAGTATTTT
CDR3: CATSRVPPRLAGYTDTQYF

size: few
V: TRBV12-3/TRBV12-4
D: TRBD2
J: TRBJ2-1
DNA: TGTGCCAGCAGTCGACCAAGCGGGAGTATCAACAATGAGCAGTTCTTC
CDR3: CASSRPSGSINNEQFF

size: -
V: TRBV6-1
D: -
J: TRBJ1-3
DNA: TGTGCCAGCAGTGAGCCAGGGCTAGGAAACACCATATATTTT
CDR3: CASSEPGLGNTIYF

size: -
V: TRBV4-1
D: -
J: TRBJ1-6
DNA: TGCGCCAGCAGCCAAGAACTGGGGATCCCGGGGACGCCCCTCCACTTT
CDR3: CASSQELGIPGTPLHF

size: few
V: TRBV11-2
D: -
J: TRBJ1-6
DNA: TGTGCCAGCAGCTCCCCCCCGGGACGCTATAATTCACCCCTCCACTTT
CDR3: CASSSPPGRYNSPLHF

size: -
V: TRBV11-3
D: -
J: TRBJ2-2
DNA: TGTGCCAGCAGCTTAGGGATCACGGGGGCCACCGGGGAGCTGTTTTTT
CDR3: CASSLGITGATGELFF

size: -
V: TRBV2
D: TRBD2
J: TRBJ2-3
DNA: TGTGCCAGCAGTGCGGGTCGACTAGCGGAGATCACAGATACGCAGTATTTT
CDR3: CASSAGRLAEITDTQYF

size: -
V: TRBV3-1
D: -
J: TRBJ2-1
DNA: TGTGCCAGCAGCCACTACGGGAGTACAGCCTCCTACAATGAGCAGTTCTTC
CDR3: CASSHYGSTASYNEQFF

size: -
V: TRBV7-9
D: TRBD2
J: TRBJ2-1
DNA: TGTGCCAGCAGCCGGGGGGGCCGAGAGCAGTTCTTC
CDR3: CASSRGGREQFF

size: few
V: TRBV24-1
D: -
J: TRBJ1-1
DNA: -
CDR3: CATSVYFCATSDWRGSNTEAFF

size: few
V: TRBV12-3/TRBV12-4
D: -
J: TRBJ2-1
DNA: TGTGCCAGCAGTTTTCCCGCCCTACTACAACGTCCCTACAATGAGCAGTTCTTC
CDR3: CASSFPALLQRPYNEQFF

size: -
V: TRBV19
D: -
J: TRBJ2-7
DNA: TGTGCCAGTAGTACTGAGGCCGCAAGCTCCTACGAGCAGTACTTC
CDR3: CASSTEAASSYEQYF

size: few
V: TRBV10-3
D: TRBD2
J: TRBJ2-7
DNA: TGTGCCATCAGTGGGGTGCCGGGACTAGCTGGTCTCGAGCAGTACTTC
CDR3: CAISGVPGLAGLEQYF

size: few
V: TRBV4-3
D: -
J: TRBJ2-5
DNA: TGCGCCAGCAGCCGGACCCGCGGAGAGACCCAGTACTTC
CDR3: CASSRTRGETQYF

size: -
V: TRBV18
D: -
J: TRBJ2-1
DNA: TGTGCCAGCTCACCACTATTCCGGGGAAGCTCCTACAATGAGCAGTTCTTC
CDR3: CASSPLFRGSSYNEQFF

size: -
V: TRBV2
D: -
J: TRBJ2-2
DNA: TGTGCCAGCGGGGGAGGCACCGGGGAGCTGTTTTTT
CDR3: CASGGGTGELFF

size: few
V: TRBV7-6
D: -
J: TRBJ2-5
DNA: TGTGCCAGCAGCCAGACAGCATACCAAGAGACCCAGTACTTC
CDR3: CASSQTAYQETQYF

size: -
V: TRBV6-5
D: -
J: TRBJ2-7
DNA: TGTGCCAGCAGTTACTCGATTATCGCAGAACACCCCTACGAGCAGTACTTC
CDR3: CASSYSIIAEHPYEQYF

size: many
V: TRBV7-2
D: -
J: TRBJ2-5
DNA: TGTGCCAGCAGCCGGAATGGGGAGACCCAGTACTTC
CDR3: CASSRNGETQYF

size: few
V: TRBV10-3
D: TRBD1
J: TRBJ2-1
DNA: TGTGCCATCAGTGAGTCCCGGACAGGGCAGAATGAGCAGTTCTTC
CDR3: CAISESRTGQNEQFF

size: -
V: TRBV5-1
D: -
J: TRBJ1-5
DNA: TGCGCCAGCAGCCCAGGGTCGGACGTCGGCAATCAGCCCCAGCATTTT
CDR3: CASSPGSDVGNQPQHF

size: few
V: TRBV7-9
D: TRBD2
J: TRBJ2-3
DNA: TGTGCCAGCAGCCGGCTGACTAGCGGGAGTGCAGATACGCAGTATTTT
CDR3: CASSRLTSGSADTQYF

size: many
V: TRBV7-2
D: TRBD2
J: TRBJ2-7
DNA: TGTGCCAGCAGCCGTAGCGGGGGGAGTAGCGGGACTACCTACGAGCAGTACTTC
CDR3: CASSRSGGSSGTTYEQYF

size: -
V: TRBV4-3
D: -
J: TRBJ2-7
DNA: TGCGCCAGCAGCGGGGTAGGTTCCTACGAGCAGTACTTC
CDR3: CASSGVGSYEQYF

size: many
V: TRBV7-2
D: TRBD2
J: TRBJ2-3
DNA: TGTGCCAGCAGCTTACTTCCAGCAGGGACTAGAGCAGATACGCAGTATTTT
CDR3: CASSLLPAGTRADTQYF

size: few
V: TRBV7-3
D: TRBD2
J: TRBJ2-1
DNA: TGTGCCAGCAGCGGACGACTAGCGCCAAAGGGCGATGAGCAGTTCTTC
CDR3: CASSGRLAPKGDEQFF

size: few
V: TRBV11-2
D: -
J: TRBJ2-2
DNA: TGTGCCAGCAGCTTAGTCGCTTTGGCGAACACCGGGGAGCTGTTTTTT
CDR3: CASSLVALANTGELFF

size: few
V: TRBV4-1
D: TRBD2
J: TRBJ2-7
DNA: TGCGCCAGCAGCCAAGATCCCCCTCCTAGCGGGAGGAGCTCCTACGAGCAGTACTTC
CDR3: CASSQDPPPSGRSSYEQYF

size: few
V: TRBV6-6
D: -
J: TRBJ1-2
DNA: TGTGCCAGCAGTTACTCGGCAACTCGAAGCTACGGCTACACCTTC
CDR3: CASSYSATRSYGYTF

size: -
V: TRBV20-1
D: -
J: TRBJ1-1
DNA: TGCAGTGCTAGAGTCCATTGGGGGGATAGCGACACTGAAGCTTTCTTT
CDR3: CSARVHWGDSDTEAFF

size: -
V: TRBV6-1
D: TRBD1
J: TRBJ1-2
DNA: TGTGCCAGCAGCCGAGACCGGACAGGGGGCGGCTACACCTTC
CDR3: CASSRDRTGGGYTF

size: -
V: TRBV11-1
D: -
J: TRBJ1-2
DNA: TGTGCCAGCAGCCTCGGGACTCAAGATGGCTACACCTTC
CDR3: CASSLGTQDGYTF

size: -
V: TRBV2
D: -
J: TRBJ2-1
DNA: TGTGCCAGCAGAAGTCCAGCGGGACAACATGATGAGCAGTTCTTC
CDR3: CASRSPAGQHDEQFF

size: -
V: TRBV7-8
D: TRBD1
J: TRBJ1-2
DNA: TGTGCCAGCAGCTTAGGAGACAGGGTATATAACTATGGCTACACCTTC
CDR3: CASSLGDRVYNYGYTF

size: -
V: TRBV2
D: -
J: TRBJ2-2
DNA: TGTGCCAGCAGTGAAGTTTCGGGTACCGGGGAGCTGTTTTTT
CDR3: CASSEVSGTGELFF

size: -
V: TRBV3-1
D: -
J: TRBJ2-1
DNA: TGTGCCAGCAGCCCCTCGGGGGCCCTCAATGAGCAGTTCTTC
CDR3: CASSPSGALNEQFF

size: -
V: TRBV5-4
D: -
J: TRBJ2-3
DNA: TGTGCCAGCAGCCCCCCCCCAAAGTGGGCCAGCACAGATACGCAGTATTTT
CDR3: CASSPPPKWASTDTQYF

size: -
V: TRBV15
D: -
J: TRBJ2-1
DNA: TGTGCCACCCGACTACTAGGGGGTAATGAGCAGTTCTTC
CDR3: CATRLLGGNEQFF

size: many
V: TRBV7-2
D: TRBD2
J: TRBJ2-1
DNA: TGTGCCAGCAGTCGCGGACTAGACTCCTACAATGAGCAGTTCTTC
CDR3: CASSRGLDSYNEQFF